Listed below are T cell receptor beta chains from one sample, sequenced in a study of T-cell reconstitution after alpha-beta-depleted transplantation in children. MiXCR, run by TCRdb on the PCR reads, gives a single entry per CDR3 protein. This sample carries roughly 500,000 distinct CDR3 sequences, roughly a tenth of them seen once, and the ten largest clones take approximately 2%. This specimen consisted of PBMCs, obtained before TCRalphabeta/CD19-depleted stem cell transplant. The source of these receptors is a child aged 2 to 9 with inherited bone marrow failure, due to receive a stem cell transplant. CDR3s include the opening cysteine and the closing phenylalanine or tryptophan. Fields, in order: V gene, clone size, D gene, J gene, CDR3 DNA, CDR3 protein. A D gene is named only where the DNA matches it firmly. The size entry is marked missing in some rows and otherwise reads once, few, many or a size class.

TRBV29-1	few	TRBD2	TRBJ2-3	TGCAGCGTTTCCCGACTAGCGTCTAGCACAGATACGCAGTATTTT	CSVSRLASSTDTQYF
TRBV5-1	many	.	TRBJ2-1	TGCGCCAGCAGCTTGGGCCCCGTGAGCGATGAGCAGTTCTTC	CASSLGPVSDEQFF
TRBV20-1	few	TRBD2	TRBJ2-4	TGCAGTGCTGGGACTAGCGGGAGGGCCACCATTCAGTACTTC	CSAGTSGRATIQYF
TRBV5-1	.	.	TRBJ1-1	TGCGCCAGCAGCTTGGTAGCTGTGAACACTGAAGCTTTCTTT	CASSLVAVNTEAFF
TRBV30	few	.	TRBJ2-1	TGTGCCTGGGGGGAACTATACCTGTCCAATGAGCAGTTCTTC	CAWGELYLSNEQFF
TRBV5-1	many	TRBD2	TRBJ2-6	TGCGCCAGCAGCTTGGGACTAGCGGGAAGGCGTGGGGCCAACGTCCTGACTTTC	CASSLGLAGRRGANVLTF
TRBV5-5	few	.	TRBJ1-2	TGTGCCAGCAGCTTGGTAGGTCAGGACCCTAGAGGCTACACCTTC	CASSLVGQDPRGYTF
TRBV20-1	few	TRBD2	TRBJ2-2	TGCAGTGCTAGACCGAGCAATGGACTAGCGGAGGGTGGCACCGGGGAGCTGTTTTTT	CSARPSNGLAEGGTGELFF
TRBV27	many	TRBD1	TRBJ2-7	TGTGCCAGCAGTTCGCGGGACAGGGTAGCCTACGAGCAGTACTTC	CASSSRDRVAYEQYF
TRBV27	.	TRBD1	TRBJ2-2	TGTGCCAGCAGTACCAGACAGGGCGAGGACACCGGGGAGCTGTTTTTT	CASSTRQGEDTGELFF
TRBV29-1	.	TRBD2	TRBJ2-5	TGCAGCGCGACTAGCGGGAGTTCAGAGACCCAGTACTTC	CSATSGSSETQYF
TRBV2	many	TRBD1	TRBJ2-1	TGTGCCAGCAGTGACCCCGGGACAGGGTTATACAATGAGCAGTTCTTC	CASSDPGTGLYNEQFF
TRBV7-2	many	TRBD2	TRBJ2-7	TGTGCCAGCAGCTTAGCAGTGGTAGCGGGAGCCCTCCTCTACGAGCAGTACTTC	CASSLAVVAGALLYEQYF
TRBV5-1	many	TRBD2	TRBJ2-3	TGCGCCAGCAGCTCACAACCGGGACTAGCGGGAGCCGGCACAGATACGCAGTATTTT	CASSSQPGLAGAGTDTQYF
TRBV10-3	many	.	TRBJ2-5	TGTGCCATCAGTGGGCAAAGCGAAGAGACCCAGTACTTC	CAISGQSEETQYF
TRBV7-8	many	.	TRBJ2-6	TGTGCCAGCAGCTGGTCCCGAGTCAGGGCCAACGTCCTGACTTTC	CASSWSRVRANVLTF
TRBV15	many	.	TRBJ2-3	TGTGCCACCAGCAGACCATGGGGGACAGATACGCAGTATTTT	CATSRPWGTDTQYF
TRBV23-1	few	.	TRBJ2-2	TGCGCCAGCAGTCAATCGGGGGGTAGAAAAAAGTTCGCGAACACCGGGGAGCTGTTTTTT	CASSQSGGRKKFANTGELFF
TRBV29-1	many	.	TRBJ1-2	TGCAGCGTTGAAACAGGGCGGGGTGACTATGGCTACACCTTC	CSVETGRGDYGYTF
TRBV18	.	.	TRBJ2-7	TGTGCCAGCTCACTGATCGTAGGCGACGAGCAGTACTTC	CASSLIVGDEQYF
TRBV7-9	few	.	TRBJ2-1	TGTGCCAGCAGCTTTGCCGTAGGGCGGGGATACAATGAGCAGTTCTTC	CASSFAVGRGYNEQFF
TRBV14	many	.	TRBJ2-5	TGTGCCAGCAGCCAAAACAGGGAGACCCAGTACTTC	CASSQNRETQYF
TRBV7-2	many	TRBD1	TRBJ1-2	TGTGCCAGCAGCTTAGCTTTCTCCCCGGCAGGGGGTGACGGCTACACCTTC	CASSLAFSPAGGDGYTF
TRBV3-1	.	.	TRBJ2-1	TGTGCCAGCAGCCCTAGGAAGGAACCGGGTCTCCACAATGAGCAGTTCTTC	CASSPRKEPGLHNEQFF
TRBV5-1	many	.	TRBJ2-7	TGCGCCAGCAGCTTGGGCGGGCCAGCGTACGAGCAGTACTTC	CASSLGGPAYEQYF
TRBV4-1	many	TRBD2	TRBJ2-3	TGCGCCAGCAGCCAGGCCCCCCGGGACGTAGAATGGGGACTAGCGTCAGATACGCAGTATTTT	CASSQAPRDVEWGLASDTQYF
TRBV6-6	many	.	TRBJ1-2	TGTGCCAGCAGTCCAGAGGGGACACATGGCTACACCTTC	CASSPEGTHGYTF